This T cell receptor (beta chain) was identified in a study of T cells in localized non-small cell lung cancer. Points from the study as a whole: Uninvolved neighboring lung showed the greatest T cell clonality, exceeding tumor. Analysis by sequencing included only one tumor region, so heterogeneity remains possible.

Clones were read by immunoSEQ multiplex PCR, and TCRdb kept only the in-frame ones, dropping some. The table lists around 31,000 clones, 94% of them singletons, with around 0.73% in the top ten. A remark on this clone: Its cognate antigen is unknown.

Sequencing used peripheral blood, obtained before any cancer treatment. The receptor was isolated from a woman aged 40-69 years with stage I lung adenocarcinoma.

The CDR3, as DNA: TGCGCCAGCAGCCAAGATTATTACAGCCGTAACTATGGCTACACCTTC. Its translation: CASSQDYYSRNYGYTF. The chain recombines TRBV4-3 with TRBJ1-2; D remains ambiguous. The CDR3 sequence is 16 residues long. V lost 0 bases and J 1 base, leaving 12 bases between the germline ends. Germline assignment: CDR1 LGHNA and CDR2 YSLEER.